Following are 26 T cell receptor beta chains from one sample sequenced in a study of blood T cell repertoires in COVID-19. Produced via immunoSEQ multiplex PCR; TCRdb's table is partial and in-frame only. The sample shows some 260,000 clones, roughly three quarters of them seen only once. The sequenced sample was peripheral blood. These receptors came from a woman aged 40 to 50 with active or convalescent COVID-19.

This clone has only one observation. Here the CDR3 reads CASSAGGYEKLFF. The CDR3, as DNA: TGTGCCAGCAGTGCCGGGGGGTATGAAAAACTGTTTTTT. This chain joins TRBV5-4 and TRBJ1-4; TRBD1 might be the D (5 bases). Trimming took 5 bases from V and 6 from J, leaving 11 bases between them. This CDR3 contains 13 residues. Per germline, CDR1 SGHNT and CDR2 YYREEE (reference sequence).

J is TRBJ1-2 and V is TRBV5-4; the match to TRBD1 covers 9 bases. Germline loops: CDR1 SGHNT, CDR2 YYREEE (reference sequence). The CDR3 spans 14 residues. V was clipped by 6 bases and J by 5 bases; unmatched bases: 8. The CDR3 DNA reads as TGTGCCAGCAACGCACAGGGGGCGAGTTATGGCTACACCTTC. Its protein is CASNAQGASYGYTF.

This clone was recorded a few times. The chain uses TRBV11-2 and TRBJ2-4; no clear D gene. The CDR3 totals 13 residues. V was clipped by 4 bases and J by 4 bases, with 8 bases between them. In germline, CDR1 is SGHAT, CDR2 FQNNGV. The CDR3 DNA is TGTGCCAGCAGCTGGTCAGGAAAAAACATTCAGTACTTC. This translates into CASSWSGKNIQYF. Complete variable domain (other parts from reference TRBV11-2 and TRBJ2-4): EAGVAQSPRYKIIEKRQSVAFWCNPISGHATLYWYQQILGQGPKLLIQFQNNGVVDDSQLPKDRFSAERLKGVDSTLKIQPAKLEDSAVYLCASSWSGKNIQYFGAGTRLSVL.

The rearrangement joins TRBV24-1 to TRBJ1-1; 10 bases align to TRBD1. From germline, CDR1 is KGHDR and CDR2 SFDVKD. CDR3 size: 15 residues. Trimming at V came to 3 bases and at J to 6 bases, leaving 6 bases not matched to a gene. In DNA, the CDR3 is TGTGCCACCAGTGATACGGGACAGGGGTCGGCTGAAGCTTTCTTT. Protein product: CATSDTGQGSAEAFF.

The rearrangement links TRBV18 to TRBJ2-7, with TRBD2 identical over 7 bases. The CDR3 length is 14 residues. V dropped 3 bases and J dropped 6; count of bases not matched to a gene: 8. Germline lookup yields CDR1 KGHSH and CDR2 LQKENI. CDR3 in amino acids: CASSPTSSPAEQYF. DNA for the CDR3: TGTGCCAGCTCACCGACTAGCAGTCCGGCCGAGCAGTACTTC.

This sequence joins TRBV19 and TRBJ1-5; a weak D match, TRBD1 (5 bases). The CDR3 length is 16 residues. Germline V CDR1 and CDR2: LNHDA, SQIVND (reference sequence). The V gene lost 3 bases and the J gene lost 3 bases, with 15 bases spanning the gap. In DNA form, the CDR3 reads TGTGCCAGTAGTATGGGGGGGACGGTTTCCAATCAGCCCCAGCATTTT. Translation gives CASSMGGTVSNQPQHF. Drawing the rest from reference TRBV19 and TRBJ1-5, the complete variable domain is DGGITQSPKYLFRKEGQNVTLSCEQNLNHDAMYWYRQDPGQGLRLIYYSQIVNDFQKGDIAEGYSVSREKKESFPLTVTSAQKNPTAFYLCASSMGGTVSNQPQHFGDGTRLSIL.

The chain links TRBV4-1 to TRBJ2-5, with a weak D call TRBD2 (7 bases). With 1 base removed from V and 2 bases from J, the gap between germline ends came to 17 bases. Germline V lookup: CDR1 MGHRA, CDR2 YSYEKL. The CDR3 has 17 residues. The CDR3 reads CASSQGLGGGWQETQYF. In DNA form, the CDR3 reads TGCGCCAGCAGCCAAGGACTAGGGGGAGGGTGGCAAGAGACCCAGTACTTC.

V and J are TRBV2 and TRBJ1-1; D uncertain. The V gene's germline CDR1 is SNHLY and CDR2 FYNNEI. Trimming pared 7 bases from V and 1 base from J, leaving 4 bases between. The CDR3 has 11 residues. CDR3 coding DNA: TGTGCCAGCAATAGGAACACTGAAGCTTTCTTT. This encodes CASNRNTEAFF.

In this sample, this clone turned up a few times. The J gene is TRBJ1-2, the V gene TRBV3-1 (or the pseudogene TRBV3-2); D is unresolved. Germline V gives CDR1 LGHDT, CDR2 YNNKEL (reference sequence). The CDR3 covers 11 residues. V was shortened by 6 bases and J by 1 base, with 3 bases between the two germline ends. The CDR3 here is CASSNNYGYTF. The CDR3 nucleotides read TGTGCCAGCAGTAATAACTATGGCTACACCTTC.

The J gene is TRBJ1-2, the V gene TRBV27; D is perhaps TRBD1 (5 bases). From germline, CDR1 is MNHEY and CDR2 SMNVEV (reference sequence). Trimming removed 0 bases at V and 0 bases at J, with 14 bases between. The CDR3 has 17 residues. The DNA for the CDR3 is TGTGCCAGCAGTTTATCGATGGGGGGGATTGCTAACTATGGCTACACCTTC. As protein: CASSLSMGGIANYGYTF.

V is TRBV12-3 or TRBV12-4 and J is TRBJ1-2, with a weak D call TRBD1 (5 bases). This CDR3 spans 13 amino acids. V lost 5 bases and J 4 bases, leaving 11 bases between the germline ends. CDR3 in amino acids: CASSGAKGYGYTF. The DNA of the CDR3 is TGTGCCAGCAGTGGGGCGAAGGGCTATGGCTACACCTTC.

CDR3 in DNA: TGTGCCAGCTCAGCGGGCTTTGGGGATTCACCCCTCCACTTT. This encodes CASSAGFGDSPLHF. V is TRBV18 and J is TRBJ1-6; unclear D gene. Germline V lookup: CDR1 KGHSH, CDR2 LQKENI. V was cut by 5 bases and J by 8 bases, with 13 bases left in between. CDR3 length: 14 amino acids.

The CDR3 protein is CATGGGGRETQYF. The CDR3 nucleotides are TGTGCCACCGGAGGTGGGGGCCGGGAGACCCAGTACTTC. The rearrangement uses TRBV19 and TRBJ2-5, with D tentatively TRBD1 (6 bases). Trimming pared 10 bases from V and 5 bases from J, leaving 17 bases between. The CDR3 consists of 13 residues. Germline values: CDR1 LNHDA, CDR2 SQIVND (reference sequence). Using reference TRBV19 and TRBJ2-5 for the parts outside the CDR3, the full variable domain is DGGITQSPKYLFRKEGQNVTLSCEQNLNHDAMYWYRQDPGQGLRLIYYSQIVNDFQKGDIAEGYSVSREKKESFPLTVTSAQKNPTAFYLCATGGGGRETQYFGPGTRLLVL.

The chain joins TRBV9 to TRBJ1-1; D is uncertain. In germline, CDR1 is SGDLS, CDR2 YYNGEE. The CDR3 covers 14 residues. V dropped 0 bases and J dropped 1 base, with 7 bases sitting between them. The CDR3 spells CASSVGSTNTEAFF. CDR3 DNA sequence: TGTGCCAGCAGCGTAGGGTCTACGAACACTGAAGCTTTCTTT.

The V and J genes are TRBV21-1 and TRBJ2-5; TRBD2 is the table's D call and was not checked against the DNA. TRBV21-1 counts as a pseudogene. This CDR3 region has 19 residues. The CDR3 DNA reads TGTGCCAGCAGCAAGGCGACTAGCGGGAGACCCTTAAATCAGGAGACCCAGTACTTC. Translation gives CASSKATSGRPLNQETQYF.

The gene calls are TRBV29-1 and TRBJ1-1; D is uncertain. Germline V lookup: CDR1 SQVTM, CDR2 ANQGSEA. Trimming stripped 8 bases from V and 1 base from J, with 11 bases between. This CDR3 is 12 amino acids long. CDR3 bases: TGCAGCTCGATGCGGGGGAACACTGAAGCTTTCTTT. Translated, it gives CSSMRGNTEAFF.

This clone has just a few counts. This chain uses TRBV11-2 with TRBJ2-1, with 12 bases that match TRBD1. Trimming took 5 bases from V and 4 from J; bases not matched to a gene: 6. Germline-derived CDR1 and CDR2 are SGHAT and FQNNGV. There are 16 residues in the CDR3. CDR3 nucleotide sequence: TGTGCCAGCAGCCGGGGACAGGGGGCTCGGTACAATGAGCAGTTCTTC. Translation gives CASSRGQGARYNEQFF.

The V gene is TRBV2, the J gene TRBJ1-1; D is possibly TRBD1 (5 bases). The length of the CDR3 is 14 residues. Germline-derived CDR1 and CDR2 are SNHLY and FYNNEI. The V end was cut by 1 base, the J end by 4 bases, with 10 bases between. This CDR3 is CASSEGGRGTEAFF. In nucleotides, the CDR3 is TGTGCCAGCAGTGAAGGAGGGAGGGGCACTGAAGCTTTCTTT.

CDR3: CASSYLAGRTGELFF. As DNA, the CDR3 is TGTGCCAGCAGCTACCTAGCGGGGCGGACCGGGGAGCTGTTTTTT. This rearrangement joins TRBV3-1 (or the pseudogene TRBV3-2) to TRBJ2-2; 9 nucleotides line up with TRBD2. CDR3 length equals 15 residues. Germline CDR1 and CDR2: LGHDT and YNNKEL (reference sequence). After removal of 5 bases from V and 5 bases from J, the junction contained 6 bases not matched to a gene.

The genes are TRBV28 and TRBJ1-2, with D tentatively TRBD1 (6 bases). V shed 5 bases and J shed 8 bases, with 15 bases lying between them. Per germline, CDR1 MDHEN and CDR2 SYDVKM. The CDR3 loop spans 13 amino acids. CDR3 region: CASSRAGAGGYTF. For the CDR3, the DNA is TGTGCCAGCAGTCGGGCAGGGGCAGGAGGCTACACCTTC.

The CDR3 is CASSWGIDRGSSPLHF. The CDR3 nucleotides are TGTGCCAGCAGCTGGGGGATCGACAGGGGATCTTCACCCCTCCACTTT. V gene TRBV27 combines with J gene TRBJ1-6, with TRBD1 matching over 8 bases. Germline V gene sequence: CDR1 MNHEY, CDR2 SMNVEV (reference sequence). The CDR3 is made up of 16 amino acids. The J segment lost 9 bases and the V segment lost 6 bases, leaving 13 bases of the junction unmatched.

The chain carries TRBV12-3 or TRBV12-4 and TRBJ2-1, with TRBD2 matching over 8 bases. The CDR3 has 11 amino acids. The ends lost 6 bases at V and 14 bases at J; junction bases unmatched: 6. The CDR3 bases are TGTGCCAGCAGCCGGGGGGGGACGGAGTTCTTC. Translation: CASSRGGTEFF.

The gene calls are TRBV5-1 and TRBJ1-6; D remains unclear. Per the germline V gene, CDR1 is SGHRS and CDR2 is YFSETQ. V was clipped by 8 bases and J by 8 bases, with 17 bases between them. CDR3 length: 14 amino acids. The CDR3 DNA is TGCGCCAGTGGCCGAGAGTTCGGGGATTCACCCCTCCACTTT. Translating it yields CASGREFGDSPLHF.

The genes are TRBV11-2 and TRBJ2-1; the match to TRBD2 covers 9 bases. The CDR3 runs 15 residues. The V segment lost 4 bases and the J segment 1 base; nucleotides outside the gene matches: 2. Germline CDR1 is SGHAT and CDR2 is FQNNGV. The CDR3 loop reads CASSSSGISYNEQFF. CDR3 DNA sequence: TGTGCCAGCAGCTCTAGCGGGATTTCCTACAATGAGCAGTTCTTC.

V usage is TRBV6-6 and J usage is TRBJ1-4; possibly TRBD1 for D (6 bases). The CDR3 consists of 15 residues. Germline CDR1 reads MNHNY; CDR2 reads SVGAGI (reference sequence). The V and J ends lost 6 bases and 0 bases respectively, with 11 bases between them. The CDR3 reads CASSPRGTTNEKLFF. The DNA of the CDR3 is TGTGCCAGCAGCCCCAGGGGAACAACTAATGAAAAACTGTTTTTT.

The CDR3 bases are TGTGCCAGCAGCTTAGAGCAGGGTACTATGGGCTACACCTTC. It is translated as CASSLEQGTMGYTF. V and J are TRBV7-9 and TRBJ1-2; a weak D match, TRBD1 (5 bases). The CDR3 runs 14 residues. The ends were cut back, 1 base at V and 8 bases at J, with 14 bases in the middle. The V gene's germline CDR1 is SEHNR and CDR2 FQNEAQ (reference sequence).